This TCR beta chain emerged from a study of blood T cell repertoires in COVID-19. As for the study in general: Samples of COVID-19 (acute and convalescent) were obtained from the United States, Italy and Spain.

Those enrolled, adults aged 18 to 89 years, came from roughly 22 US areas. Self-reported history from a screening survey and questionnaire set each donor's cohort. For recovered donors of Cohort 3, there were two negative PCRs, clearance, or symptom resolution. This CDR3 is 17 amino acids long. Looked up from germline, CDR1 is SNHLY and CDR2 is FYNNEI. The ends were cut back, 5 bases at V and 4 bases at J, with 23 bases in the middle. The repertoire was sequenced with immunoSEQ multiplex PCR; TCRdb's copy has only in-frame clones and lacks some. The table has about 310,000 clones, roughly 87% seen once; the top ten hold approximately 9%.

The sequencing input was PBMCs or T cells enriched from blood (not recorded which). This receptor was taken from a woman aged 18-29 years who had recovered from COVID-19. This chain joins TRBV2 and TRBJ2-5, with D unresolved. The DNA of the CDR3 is TGTGCCAGCAGTCCAAAAACCCCACCGAGGCTAGGAGAGACCCAGTACTTC. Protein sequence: CASSPKTPPRLGETQYF. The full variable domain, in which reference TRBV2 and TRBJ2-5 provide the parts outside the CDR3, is EPEVTQTPSHQVTQMGQEVILRCVPISNHLYFYWYRQILGQKVEFLVSFYNNEISEKSEIFDDQFSVERPDGSNFTLKIRSTKLEDSAMYFCASSPKTPPRLGETQYFGPGTRLLVL.